Below are 5 T cell receptor beta chains sequenced from a single sample in a study of T-cell reconstitution after alpha-beta-depleted transplantation in children. For TCRbeta, the library was prepared with unique molecular identifiers. TCRdb redid the calling of the PCR reads with MiXCR, one entry per CDR3 protein. The sample carries a few hundred thousand distinct CDR3 sequences, around 17% recorded once. Sequencing used PBMCs from the stem cell graft donor, obtained from the stem cell graft. These receptors all come from a human donor who donated a stem cell graft to a child with acute lymphoblastic leukemia.

The genes are TRBV28 and TRBJ2-1; TRBD1 aligns across 11 bases. Per the germline V gene, CDR1 is MDHEN and CDR2 is SYDVKM. CDR3 length: 15 residues. V shed 6 bases and J 7 bases; nucleotides not matched to a gene: 8. The CDR3 spells CASSGQGAGWNEQFF. CDR3 sequence (DNA): TGTGCCAGCAGCGGACAGGGGGCGGGTTGGAATGAGCAGTTCTTC.

The V call is TRBV7-9, the J call TRBJ2-1, with 11 bases lining up with TRBD2. This CDR3 is built from 17 residues. Germline-derived CDR1 and CDR2 are SEHNR and FQNEAQ (reference sequence). V shed 5 bases and J 0 bases; nucleotides not matched to a gene: 6. CDR3 residues: CASSLTSGASSYNEQFF. CDR3 DNA sequence: TGTGCCAGCAGCCTGACTAGCGGGGCGAGCTCCTACAATGAGCAGTTCTTC.

The genes are TRBV7-3 and TRBJ2-1; 14 bases are shared with TRBD2. With 5 bases clipped from V and 9 bases from J, the junction kept 9 bases outside the gene matches. The CDR3 is made up of 16 amino acids. In germline, CDR1 is SGHTA, CDR2 FQGTGA. The CDR3 nucleotides read TGTGCCAGCAGCCGGACGGGACTAGCGGGAGCGGGTGAGCAGTTCTTC. Its translation: CASSRTGLAGAGEQFF.

The sample holds a few counts of this clonotype. CDR3 protein: CASSYGQLAFF. CDR3 bases: TGTGCCAGCAGTTACGGACAGTTAGCTTTCTTT. The chain links TRBV12-3 or TRBV12-4 to TRBJ1-1; tentative D call: TRBD1 (6 bases). Trimming took 4 bases from V and 10 from J, leaving 10 bases between them. The CDR3 extends over 11 amino acids.

This rearrangement joins TRBV9 to TRBJ2-5; D not resolved. V shed 4 bases and J shed 4 bases, with 8 bases lying between them. The CDR3 is 12 amino acids. CDR1 and CDR2 (germline): SGDLS, YYNGEE. The chain's CDR3 is CASSRESETQYF. CDR3 nucleotide sequence: TGTGCCAGCAGCCGAGAGTCAGAGACCCAGTACTTC.